This is a list of T cell receptor beta chains from one sample in a study of control samples from healthy donors and cancer patients. Using immunoSEQ multiplex PCR, the repertoire was profiled, and TCRdb retains in-frame clones only, with some absent. The sample lists about 70,000 clones, around 87% occurring once. The sample comprised PBMCs. All receptors come from a woman aged 50 to 60 with head and neck cancer. The CDR3 runs from the conserved cysteine through the conserved F or W. D genes are given only for firm matches. Some rows have no size entry. The others give once, few or many, or a class for an expanded clone.

D	size	V	J	DNA	CDR3
.	.	TRBV4-3	TRBJ2-7	TGCGCCAGCAGCCAAGATAGGGGAAGGGACTACGAGCAGTACTTC	CASSQDRGRDYEQYF
TRBD2	.	TRBV6-6	TRBJ2-1	TGTGCCAGCAGCACTAGCGGGGGGGCCTCCTACAATGAGCAGTTCTTC	CASSTSGGASYNEQFF
.	.	TRBV30	TRBJ2-6	TGTGCCTGGAGCCGAGGAAGGGATTTCACGCCTGGGGCCAACGTCCTGACTTTC	CAWSRGRDFTPGANVLTF
TRBD1	.	TRBV29-1	TRBJ1-1	TGCAGCGCATGGACAGGGGGCGGGTTCACTGAAGCTTTCTTT	CSAWTGGGFTEAFF
.	.	TRBV28	TRBJ2-5	TGTGCCAGCAGACCCGGGACAATCGGAGAGACCCAGTACTTC	CASRPGTIGETQYF
TRBD1	.	TRBV5-6	TRBJ1-1	TGTGCCAGCAGCCCCAGGACAGGGATTGGAACTGAAGCTTTCTTT	CASSPRTGIGTEAFF
TRBD2	.	TRBV30	TRBJ2-7	TGTGCCTGGAGTCCTCGTGTTGGAGCGGGGGACGTCTACGAGCAGTACTTC	CAWSPRVGAGDVYEQYF
.	.	TRBV7-9	TRBJ2-5	TGTGCCAGCAGCTTAGCGTCGAGCCAAGAGACCCAGTACTTC	CASSLASSQETQYF
TRBD1	.	TRBV7-9	TRBJ1-2	TGTGCCGGCAGCTCGCCGGGACAGTATAACTATGGCTACACCTTC	CAGSSPGQYNYGYTF
TRBD1	.	TRBV6-2/TRBV6-3	TRBJ2-1	TGTGCCAGCAGTTACCCCGGGACAGGGAGACTTGATGAGCAGTTCTTC	CASSYPGTGRLDEQFF
.	.	TRBV6-1	TRBJ1-5	TGTGCCAGCAGTGAAGAGGGCAGATATAGCAATCAGCCCCAGCATTTT	CASSEEGRYSNQPQHF
TRBD1	.	TRBV28	TRBJ1-5	TGTGCCAGCAGTTTCCGACAGGGTGGCCAGCCCCAGCATTTT	CASSFRQGGQPQHF
TRBD2	.	TRBV18	TRBJ2-7	TGTGCCAGCTCACCCTCGACTAGCGGGGGTTACGAGCAGTACTTC	CASSPSTSGGYEQYF
TRBD2	.	TRBV6-1	TRBJ2-7	TGTGCCAGCAGTGAACAGCGGGGGAACCCCTACGAGCAGTACTTC	CASSEQRGNPYEQYF
TRBD1	.	TRBV5-4	TRBJ2-7	TGTGCCAGCAGCCTATATGACAGGGGCGAGCAGTACTTC	CASSLYDRGEQYF
TRBD2	once	TRBV15	TRBJ2-3	TGTGCCACCACCCGACAGCGGGGGGAAGATACGCAGTATTTT	CATTRQRGEDTQYF
.	.	TRBV3-1/TRBV3-2	TRBJ1-2	TGTGCCAGCAACCCGGGACAAGGCTATGGCTACACCTTC	CASNPGQGYGYTF
.	.	TRBV3-1/TRBV3-2	TRBJ1-4	TGTGCCAGCAGCCCTTCCCGCCAGGGAGGACTGTTTTTT	CASSPSRQGGLFF
.	.	TRBV27	TRBJ2-7	TGTGCCAGCAGTTACAGGGAGGGAGGCTACGAGCAGTACTTC	CASSYREGGYEQYF
TRBD1	.	TRBV28	TRBJ1-2	TGTGCCAGCAGTTTAACAGGGGTTGGCTATGGCTACACCTTC	CASSLTGVGYGYTF
TRBD1	.	TRBV29-1	TRBJ1-5	TGCAGCGTTGGACAGGGAGGCGATCAGCCCCAGCATTTT	CSVGQGGDQPQHF
.	few	TRBV5-6	TRBJ1-2	TGTGCCAGCAGCGCAAAGCCGTCGGGCTACACCTTC	CASSAKPSGYTF
.	few	TRBV9	TRBJ1-1	TGTGCCAGCAGCGCACTCCACCAGGGACACATGAACACTGAAGCTTTCTTT	CASSALHQGHMNTEAFF
.	.	TRBV28	TRBJ1-1	TGTGCCAGCAGTGCTCCAGGGGCGAGGACTGAAGCTTTCTTT	CASSAPGARTEAFF
.	few	TRBV28	TRBJ1-5	TGTGCCAGCAGTTTCGGGTCGAATAGCAATCAGCCCCAGCATTTT	CASSFGSNSNQPQHF